What follows are 5 T cell receptor beta chains derived from one specimen sequenced in a study of PD-1 blockade in classical Hodgkin lymphoma. The assay was immunoSEQ multiplex PCR, and TCRdb's table has in-frame clones only and misses some. The repertoire holds tens of thousands of clones, with approximately 91% as singletons. Time point specified: newly diagnosed, previously untreated cHL patient sample. Input material: peripheral blood mononuclear cells (PBMCs). These receptors were obtained from a human donor with classical Hodgkin lymphoma.

The table lists this clone with a count of one. The rearrangement uses TRBV11-2 and TRBJ2-1; TRBD1 might be the D (6 bases). The CDR3 extends over 16 amino acids. V was clipped by 5 bases and J by 6 bases, with 20 bases between them. Looked up from germline, CDR1 is SGHAT and CDR2 is FQNNGV. For the CDR3, the DNA is TGTGCCAGCAGCCCGTTGGGGGACAATATTATCAATGAGCAGTTCTTC. Protein: CASSPLGDNIINEQFF.

The J gene is TRBJ2-7, the V gene TRBV6-1, with D possibly matching TRBD2 (7 bases). CDR1 MNHNS and CDR2 SASEGT come from the germline V gene. Trimming took off 6 bases at V and 5 bases at J, with 14 bases between the two ends. The CDR3 runs 13 residues. CDR3 loop: CASREGGVDEQYF. The CDR3 bases are TGTGCCAGCAGAGAGGGGGGGGTCGACGAGCAGTACTTC.

The CDR3 protein is CSVGDRGGGETQYF. The CDR3 nucleotides are TGCAGCGTTGGGGACAGGGGAGGAGGAGAGACCCAGTACTTC. The chain couples TRBV29-1 to TRBJ2-5; TRBD1 aligns across 10 bases. Germline V gene lookup returns CDR1 SQVTM and CDR2 ANQGSEA. CDR3 size: 14 residues. V lost 4 bases and J lost 4; bases outside the gene matches: 6.

This clone has only a few counts. The gene calls are TRBV2 and TRBJ1-4; D is unresolved. From germline, CDR1 is SNHLY and CDR2 FYNNEI. V was trimmed by 1 base and J by 13 bases, leaving 10 bases between them. This CDR3 has 12 amino acids. The CDR3 loop reads CASSEEGTRLFF. The CDR3 coding sequence is TGTGCCAGCAGTGAAGAGGGAACGCGACTGTTTTTT.

The chain couples TRBV30 to TRBJ1-6; D gene unclear. Germline V lookup: CDR1 GTSNPN, CDR2 SVGIG (reference sequence). Trimming took off 2 bases at V and 0 bases at J, with 11 bases between the two ends. This CDR3 is built from 16 residues. DNA for the CDR3: TGTGCCTGGAGTCGCCCCGGAAGCTCCTATAATTCACCCCTCCACTTT. It is translated as CAWSRPGSSYNSPLHF.